This T cell receptor beta chain emerged from a study of spatial heterogeneity in lung cancer. Overall study findings and caveats: Tumoral mutation counts were tracked by counts of expanded intratumoral alpha and beta TCRs.

Germline CDR1 and CDR2: GTSNPN and SVGIG (reference sequence). The V and J ends lost 4 bases and 7 bases respectively, with 4 bases between them. CDR3 size: 10 residues. Time point noted: sample taken at primary tumor resection. A single record per CDR3 protein comes from TCRdb applying MiXCR to the 5' RACE reads. The sample shows about 11,000 distinct CDR3 sequences, 4% to 6% of them seen only once. Note on this clonotype: As yet, its antigen is unknown.

This chain links TRBV30 with TRBJ2-2; D is uncertain. The receptor's source is a male donor with early-stage non-small cell lung cancer. This specimen was lung tumor tissue, taken at surgery. In DNA, the CDR3 is TGTGCCTGGAATCACGGGGAGCTGTTTTTT. Protein product: CAWNHGELFF.